This T cell receptor beta chain was sequenced for a study of shared clonotypes between healthy human individuals. Study context: Donor ages ranged 18 to 49 years: two women, a few men. Per donor, three plates held CD4 naive cells, three held CD4 memory, two held CD8 naive and one held CD8 memory.

Using immunoSEQ multiplex PCR, the repertoire was profiled, and TCRdb retains in-frame clones only, with some absent. The sample contains 2 million to 2.5 million clones, about 95% of which appear only once. The germline V gene encodes CDR1 LNHDA and CDR2 SQIVND (reference sequence). This CDR3 region has 15 residues. Trimming cost V 2 bases and J 6 bases; bases outside gene matches: 4. This TCR derives from a man younger than 35 in good health. The rearrangement uses TRBV19 and TRBJ1-4; TRBD1 aligns across 9 bases. Sequences were obtained from naive CD4+ T cells sorted from blood. Noted subset: CD45RA+ positively selected. The CDR3 spells CASSIPGQGYEKLFF. The CDR3, as DNA: TGTGCCAGTAGTATACCGGGACAGGGTTATGAAAAACTGTTTTTT.